What follows are 17 T cell receptor beta chains derived from one specimen sequenced in a study of early T cells in non-severe SARS-CoV-2 infection. TCRdb re-derived calls from the 5' RACE reads in MiXCR, one entry per CDR3 protein. The sample consists of 53,000 or so distinct CDR3 sequences, 7.7% of them appearing once. Sample: whole blood. The receptor set was obtained from an adult who was a healthcare worker with PCR-confirmed SARS-CoV-2 infection or an uninfected control (not recorded which).

There are many counts of this clonotype. The CDR3 reads CASSQSGGYYNEQFF. In nucleotides, the CDR3 is TGTGCCAGCAGCCAAAGCGGGGGATACTACAATGAGCAGTTCTTC. V and J are TRBV3-1 and TRBJ2-1, with 8 positions matching TRBD2. This CDR3 is 15 amino acids long. Germline CDR1 LGHDT, CDR2 YNNKEL (reference sequence). V trimming: 2 bases; J trimming: 3 bases; junction bases outside the gene matches: 3.

The chain recombines TRBV29-1 with TRBJ2-3, with a possible D match to TRBD1 (5 bases). The CDR3 extends over 12 amino acids. V was shortened by 5 bases and J by 3 bases, with 9 bases between the two germline ends. CDR1 is SQVTM and CDR2 is ANQGSEA in the germline V gene. The CDR3 sequence is CSVLAGTDTQYF. CDR3 nucleotides: TGCAGCGTTTTGGCAGGGACAGATACGCAGTATTTT.

This clonotype appeared a few times. The chain combines TRBV3-1 with TRBJ2-7, with D uncertain. Germline values: CDR1 LGHDT, CDR2 YNNKEL (reference sequence). The V gene lost 5 bases and the J gene lost 4 bases, with 9 bases spanning the gap. The CDR3 sequence is 12 residues long. The chain's CDR3 is CASSISSYEQYF. CDR3 DNA: TGTGCCAGCAGCATTAGTAGTTACGAGCAGTACTTC.

In this sample, this clonotype turned up many times. V usage is TRBV12-3 or TRBV12-4 and J usage is TRBJ1-1; 11 bases are a match to TRBD1. This CDR3 has 14 amino acids. With V trimmed by 6 bases and J by 7 bases, 7 bases remained unmatched. CDR3 DNA sequence: TGTGCCAGCAGACGGGACAGGGGGTTTGGTGAAGCTTTCTTT. Translating gives CASRRDRGFGEAFF.

This clonotype was detected many times. V and J are TRBV27 and TRBJ1-1; D is undetermined. V was pared by 2 bases and J by 0 bases, with 4 bases between. The CDR3 sequence is 13 residues long. Germline values: CDR1 MNHEY, CDR2 SMNVEV (reference sequence). The DNA for the CDR3 is TGTGCCAGCAGTTTAGGAATGAACACTGAAGCTTTCTTT. Residues: CASSLGMNTEAFF.

In its sample, this clonotype was seen a few times. The genes are TRBV20-1 and TRBJ2-7; 8 bases line up with TRBD2. Germline V gives CDR1 DFQATT, CDR2 SNEGSKA (reference sequence). The CDR3 totals 15 residues. V shed 0 bases, J shed 2 bases, and the junction held 6 bases outside the gene matches. The CDR3 DNA reads TGCAGTGCTAGAGATCCAGCGGGGGCGACCTACGAGCAGTACTTC. Translation: CSARDPAGATYEQYF.

This clonotype was recorded at least ten times. The chain links TRBV4-3 to TRBJ1-2, with TRBD1 identical over 7 bases. Looked up from germline, CDR1 is LGHNA and CDR2 is YSLEER. The CDR3 contains 15 residues. V was pared by 2 bases and J by 4 bases, with 7 bases of the junction left unmatched. Here the CDR3 reads CASSQPGQSTYGYTF. The CDR3 DNA sequence: TGCGCCAGCAGCCAACCGGGACAGAGCACCTATGGCTACACCTTC.

This chain links TRBV20-1 with TRBJ1-6; tentatively, D is TRBD1 (5 bases). V lost 4 bases and J lost 6, with 10 bases in between. There are 13 residues in the CDR3. Germline CDR1 reads DFQATT; CDR2 reads SNEGSKA (reference sequence). The CDR3 DNA is TGCAGTGCTAAAGGGGCAGTTAATTCACCCCTCCACTTT. Its translation: CSAKGAVNSPLHF.

This clonotype was seen many times. The J gene is TRBJ1-1, the V gene TRBV20-1, with 8 bases that match TRBD1. The CDR3 has 13 amino acids. Germline CDR1 and CDR2: DFQATT and SNEGSKA (reference sequence). The J segment lost 5 bases and the V segment lost 5 bases, leaving 7 bases of the junction unmatched. The CDR3: CSALNRGWTEAFF. The CDR3 coding sequence is TGCAGTGCTCTTAACAGGGGGTGGACTGAAGCTTTCTTT.

This clonotype was seen more than once but under ten times. The chain employs TRBV13 and TRBJ2-3, with D possibly matching TRBD1 (6 bases). The CDR3 is 12 amino acids. Trimming removed 6 bases at V and 6 bases at J, with 10 bases between. Germline CDR1 PRHDT, CDR2 FYEKMQ (reference sequence). The CDR3 reads CASRLTGDTQYF. The DNA of the CDR3 is TGTGCCAGCAGATTAACAGGGGATACGCAGTATTTT.

This clonotype was counted ten times or more. The V gene is TRBV28, the J gene TRBJ2-7, with D possibly being TRBD1 (6 bases). CDR1 and CDR2 from the germline V gene are MDHEN and SYDVKM. The CDR3 covers 13 residues. V was clipped by 6 bases and J by 3 bases, with 12 bases between them. The CDR3 loop reads CASSPTGYYEQYF. The CDR3 nucleotides are TGTGCCAGCAGCCCGACAGGTTACTACGAGCAGTACTTC.

This clonotype was counted many times. V usage is TRBV10-3 and J usage is TRBJ2-3, with 12 bases identical to TRBD2. Germline CDR1 is ENHRY and CDR2 is SYGVKD. V gave up 6 bases and J gave up 4 bases; unmatched junction bases: 11. The CDR3 length is 17 residues. CDR3 DNA sequence: TGTGCCATCAGCGAGCCCACTAGCGGGGGGTTTGCAGATACGCAGTATTTT. It is translated as CAISEPTSGGFADTQYF.

This clonotype showed up many times. A read error may produce the germline difference seen at one junction end. The J gene is TRBJ1-1, the V gene TRBV6-1; TRBD1 matches 9 bases. This CDR3 has 15 amino acids. Germline V CDR1 and CDR2: MNHNS, SASEGT. The CDR3 here is CASRPPGQGNPDAFF. DNA of the CDR3: TGTGCCAGCAGACCCCCGGGACAGGGCAACCCTGACGCTTTCTTT.

This clonotype was observed a few times. The CDR3 nucleotides are TGCAGCGTTGAGGAGGTCGGGTCCTACGAGCAGTACTTC. Its protein is CSVEEVGSYEQYF. The rearrangement links TRBV29-1 to TRBJ2-7, with D tentatively TRBD2 (5 bases). Deletions cut 3 bases from V and 1 base from J, with 10 bases between. Germline CDR1 reads SQVTM; CDR2 reads ANQGSEA. The CDR3 is made up of 13 amino acids.

This clonotype appeared many times. This chain links TRBV4-1 with TRBJ1-4; 7 nucleotides line up with TRBD1. Trimming removed 1 base from V and 8 bases from J; junction bases left unmatched: 4. The CDR3 is 14 amino acids. Germline loops: CDR1 MGHRA, CDR2 YSYEKL. CDR3 in DNA: TGCGCCAGCAGCCAAGTCGGGACAGTCGAAAAACTGTTTTTT. Its protein is CASSQVGTVEKLFF.

J is TRBJ2-3 and V is TRBV19; TRBD2 is a possible D gene (6 bases). This CDR3 comprises 13 residues. Germline assignment: CDR1 LNHDA and CDR2 SQIVND (reference sequence). Trimming removed 6 bases at V and 1 base at J, with 8 bases between. The CDR3 region is CASRAGRTDTQYF. CDR3 in DNA: TGTGCCAGTAGGGCGGGGCGCACAGATACGCAGTATTTT.

This clonotype was recorded at least ten times. The J gene is TRBJ1-6, the V gene TRBV18; D unresolved. Trimming stripped 3 bases from V and 8 bases from J, with 11 bases between. The CDR3 has 14 amino acids. Per germline, CDR1 KGHSH and CDR2 LQKENI. The CDR3, as DNA: TGTGCCAGCTCACCTTGGGGTGGGGATTCACCCCTCCACTTT. Residues: CASSPWGGDSPLHF.